The present entry profiles one T cell receptor beta chain with its context. Its antigen is not known. This CDR3 spans 14 amino acids. The V segment lost 5 bases and the J segment 4 bases; nucleotides outside the gene matches: 4. Germline V CDR1 and CDR2: LNHNV, YYDKDF (reference sequence). This specimen comes from a study of cytomegalovirus exposure and HLA in healthy donors. Study-wide background: The 130 or so validation repertoires were reported in a later analysis to have been generated on the same platform as the roughly 720 first-cohort repertoires. Study-wide results and caveats: Later, an analysis found that TCR clusters from the first cohort tended to co-occur in the roughly 110 validation repertoires. Rare sequences made up most TCRs, while some public TCRs were found in many donors. Cytomegalovirus status, reportedly, was diagnosed with high specificity and sensitivity by the classifier.

Libraries were prepared by immunoSEQ multiplex PCR; TCRdb keeps only in-frame clonotypes and omits some of them. The repertoire holds about 60,000 clones, 95% to 97% seen once, with more than 0.95% in the top ten. The TCR was taken from a woman aged 18-29 years in good health and CMV-seronegative. This chain joins TRBV15 and TRBJ1-1, with 10 bases fitting TRBD1. The sequencing sample was made of PBMCs. For the CDR3, the DNA is TGTGCCACCAGCCCACGGACAGGGGGCACTGAAGCTTTCTTT. This codes for CATSPRTGGTEAFF.